The 30 T cell receptor beta chains reported below all come from one sample, sequenced in a study of T cell responses to AZD1222 COVID-19 vaccine. The protocol was immunoSEQ multiplex PCR, while the TCRdb copy is restricted to in-frame clones and leaves out a portion. The top ten clones hold around 0.93% of a sample with roughly 200,000 clones, approximately 92% of them seen once. The sequencing used peripheral blood, collected 28 days after the second dose of the MenACWY control vaccine. These receptor sequences come from an adult who received the MenACWY meningococcal vaccine as a control.

The V and J genes are TRBV6-5 and TRBJ1-1, with TRBD1 as a possible D gene (5 bases). The length of the CDR3 is 14 residues. V was clipped by 6 bases and J by 1 base, with 12 bases between them. The germline V gene encodes CDR1 MNHEY and CDR2 SVGAGI. The DNA for the CDR3 is TGTGCCAGCAGCAACGGGGGGGGGAACACTGAAGCTTTCTTT. Translating it yields CASSNGGGNTEAFF.

This chain's CDR3 is CASSLWLAGPNEQFF. DNA for the CDR3: TGTGCCAGCAGCTTATGGCTAGCGGGTCCCAATGAGCAGTTCTTC. The V and J genes are TRBV7-8 and TRBJ2-1, with 8 bases fitting TRBD2. V gave up 2 bases and J gave up 6 bases; unmatched junction bases: 6. This CDR3 has 15 residues. CDR1 and CDR2 (germline): SGHVS, FQNEAQ. The whole variable domain, remainder taken from reference TRBV7-8 and TRBJ2-1, is GAGVSQSPRYKVAKRGQDVALRCDPISGHVSLFWYQQALGQGPEFLTYFQNEAQLDKSGLPSDRFFAERPEGSVSTLKIQRTQQEDSAVYLCASSLWLAGPNEQFFGPGTRLTVL.

This rearrangement joins TRBV19 to TRBJ2-3; D possibly corresponds to TRBD1 (5 bases). The CDR3 loop spans 15 amino acids. Germline V lookup: CDR1 LNHDA, CDR2 SQIVND (reference sequence). V lost 7 bases and J lost 0, with 14 bases in between. The DNA for the CDR3 is TGTGCCAGTAAAAGCTGGCCAGGGAGCACAGATACGCAGTATTTT. Protein: CASKSWPGSTDTQYF.

The chain couples TRBV7-9 to TRBJ1-1, with TRBD1 as a possible D gene (6 bases). The ends were cut back, 5 bases at V and 7 bases at J, with 14 bases in the middle. CDR3 length: 13 residues. The germline CDR1 and CDR2 sequences are SEHNR and FQNEAQ (reference sequence). The CDR3 here is CASSANRVLEAFF. The DNA for the CDR3 is TGTGCCAGCAGCGCGAACAGGGTCCTTGAAGCTTTCTTT. The entire variable domain, with the rest obtained from reference TRBV7-9 and TRBJ1-1, is as follows: DTGVSQNPRHKITKRGQNVTFRCDPISEHNRLYWYRQTLGQGPEFLTYFQNEAQLEKSRLLSDRFSAERPKGSFSTLEIQRTEQGDSAMYLCASSANRVLEAFFGQGTRLTVV.

J is TRBJ2-5 and V is TRBV5-1; D possibly corresponds to TRBD1 (6 bases). Germline CDR1 SGHRS, CDR2 YFSETQ. CDR3 length equals 15 residues. V dropped 5 bases and J dropped 0 bases, with 14 bases sitting between them. DNA for the CDR3: TGCGCCAGCAGTTTGCACCGGGACAACCAAGAGACCCAGTACTTC. This sequence encodes CASSLHRDNQETQYF.

The chain links TRBV2 to TRBJ1-5, with D uncertain. The CDR3 has 14 amino acids. Germline V gene sequence: CDR1 SNHLY, CDR2 FYNNEI. Trimming shortened V by 8 bases and J by 7 bases, and 18 bases separated the two germline ends. CDR3 bases: TGTGCCAGCTCCCCCCTTAATGTCAACCAGCCCCAGCATTTT. Its translation: CASSPLNVNQPQHF.

The rearrangement joins TRBV6-5 to TRBJ1-4; D uncertain. The CDR3 spans 15 residues. V dropped 0 bases and J dropped 3 bases, with 8 bases sitting between them. Germline V gene sequence: CDR1 MNHEY, CDR2 SVGAGI. CDR3 sequence (DNA): TGTGCCAGCAGTTACTCGGCAGGCCCTAATGAAAAACTGTTTTTT. It codes for CASSYSAGPNEKLFF.

The rearrangement uses TRBV30 and TRBJ1-6; D unclear. Trimming removed 6 bases from V and 0 bases from J, with 12 bases in between. This CDR3 contains 15 residues. From germline, CDR1 is GTSNPN and CDR2 SVGIG (reference sequence). CDR3 DNA sequence: TGTGCCTGCCTGGCGGGTAGCTCCTATAATTCACCCCTCCACTTT. It encodes CACLAGSSYNSPLHF.

CDR3: CASRPGGASGGYTF. DNA of the CDR3: TGTGCCAGCAGACCCGGGGGGGCCTCGGGTGGCTACACCTTC. The chain employs TRBV28 and TRBJ1-2; a weak D match, TRBD1 (6 bases). The CDR3 runs to 14 residues. The V end was cut by 6 bases, the J end by 7 bases, with 18 bases between. Germline loops: CDR1 MDHEN, CDR2 SYDVKM.

The chain is built from TRBV5-1 and TRBJ1-1; D might be TRBD1 (5 bases). Germline CDR1 and CDR2: SGHRS and YFSETQ. V was trimmed by 4 bases and J by 0 bases, leaving 16 bases between them. The CDR3 runs to 16 residues. The CDR3 DNA sequence: TGCGCCAGCAGCGACGACAGTTATTATATGAACACTGAAGCTTTCTTT. This translates into CASSDDSYYMNTEAFF.

This chain connects TRBV13 to TRBJ1-4; D is undetermined. Trimming removed 5 bases at V and 5 bases at J, with 12 bases between. The CDR3 is made up of 14 amino acids. CDR1 and CDR2 from the germline V gene are PRHDT and FYEKMQ (reference sequence). CDR3: CASSRSAPNEKLFF. CDR3 nucleotide sequence: TGTGCCAGCAGCCGCTCAGCCCCCAATGAAAAACTGTTTTTT.

This chain uses TRBV19 with TRBJ2-3; D gene ambiguous. V was clipped by 6 bases and J by 6 bases, with 13 bases between them. CDR1 and CDR2 from the germline V gene are LNHDA and SQIVND (reference sequence). The CDR3 is made up of 13 amino acids. Here the CDR3 reads CASSRLAGDTQYF. As DNA, the CDR3 is TGTGCCAGTAGCCGACTCGCCGGGGATACGCAGTATTTT.

This clone was seen a few times. The J gene is TRBJ1-1, the V gene TRBV2; 9 bases fit TRBD1. Germline V gene lookup returns CDR1 SNHLY and CDR2 FYNNEI. CDR3 length equals 15 residues. J gave up 5 bases and V 7 bases, and 11 bases lay outside the gene matches. This chain's CDR3 is CASTPQTGGWTEAFF. CDR3 in DNA: TGTGCCAGCACTCCCCAGACAGGGGGATGGACTGAAGCTTTCTTT. Looking up the rest from reference TRBV2 and TRBJ1-1 gives the full variable domain: EPEVTQTPSHQVTQMGQEVILRCVPISNHLYFYWYRQILGQKVEFLVSFYNNEISEKSEIFDDQFSVERPDGSNFTLKIRSTKLEDSAMYFCASTPQTGGWTEAFFGQGTRLTVV.

This chain links TRBV7-9 with TRBJ1-2; 10 nucleotides align to TRBD1. Germline V gene data show CDR1 as SEHNR and CDR2 as FQNEAQ (reference sequence). J was trimmed by 4 bases and V by 5 bases; bases with no gene match: 7. The length of the CDR3 is 15 residues. CDR3 DNA sequence: TGTGCCAGCAGCCTTGGGACAGGGGAGGGCTATGGCTACACCTTC. Its translation is CASSLGTGEGYGYTF.

V usage is TRBV6-6 and J usage is TRBJ1-1; D is unclear. Germline CDR1 is MNHNY and CDR2 is SVGAGI (reference sequence). V was trimmed by 7 bases and J by 4 bases, leaving 13 bases between them. CDR3 length equals 13 residues. CDR3 nucleotides: TGTGCCAGCACCGCCCGCAGTTTCACTGAAGCTTTCTTT. This translates into CASTARSFTEAFF.

This chain links TRBV4-1 with TRBJ1-2; D gene ambiguous. This CDR3 region has 16 residues. Germline CDR1 and CDR2: MGHRA and YSYEKL. V dropped 2 bases and J dropped 6 bases, with 19 bases sitting between them. In DNA, the CDR3 is TGCGCCAGCAGCCAAATATCGCGGAGGGCCGAGGATGGCTACACCTTC. It specifies CASSQISRRAEDGYTF.

V usage is TRBV10-1 and J usage is TRBJ1-1; D not certain. Trimming removed 7 bases at V and 2 bases at J, with 8 bases between. Germline V CDR1 and CDR2: WNHNN, SYGVQD (reference sequence). There are 12 residues in the CDR3. The CDR3 bases are TGCGCCAGCAAGGGAGTTAACACTGAAGCTTTCTTT. Translating gives CASKGVNTEAFF.

J is TRBJ2-3 and V is TRBV18; no reliable D call. Germline V lookup: CDR1 KGHSH, CDR2 LQKENI. CDR3 length: 15 amino acids. V was clipped by 1 base and J by 2 bases, with 10 bases between them. The CDR3 DNA reads TGTGCCAGCTCACCACGGACCTCTAACACAGATACGCAGTATTTT. Its protein is CASSPRTSNTDTQYF.

The J gene is TRBJ1-6, the V gene TRBV21-1; TRBD1 is the table's D call, not checked against the DNA. TRBV21-1 is recorded as a pseudogene. This CDR3 comprises 11 residues. CDR3 amino acids: CASGTRGSLHF. In DNA, the CDR3 is TGTGCCAGCGGAACAAGGGGTTCCCTCCACTTT.

This chain joins TRBV6-5 and TRBJ1-5; no firm D call. Germline CDR1 MNHEY, CDR2 SVGAGI. This CDR3 is 15 amino acids long. V lost 5 bases to trimming and J lost 0 bases, with 11 bases between them. The DNA of the CDR3 is TGTGCCAGCAGTCCGGACGGGTCTAGCAATCAGCCCCAGCATTTT. Protein: CASSPDGSSNQPQHF.

The chain combines TRBV5-1 with TRBJ2-3; no reliable D call. Trimming took 0 bases from V and 4 from J, leaving 6 bases between them. The CDR3 has 13 residues. Per the germline V gene, CDR1 is SGHRS and CDR2 is YFSETQ. CDR3: CASSLETADTQYF. CDR3 coding DNA: TGCGCCAGCAGCTTGGAGACGGCAGATACGCAGTATTTT.

The rearrangement uses TRBV6-6 and TRBJ1-5; 9 positions match TRBD1. After removal of 0 bases from V and 4 bases from J, the junction contained 4 bases not matched to a gene. There are 16 residues in the CDR3. Germline CDR1 is MNHNY and CDR2 is SVGAGI (reference sequence). Written as DNA, the CDR3 is TGTGCCAGCAGTTACTCGAGAGGGACAGGGAATCAGCCCCAGCATTTT. Translation: CASSYSRGTGNQPQHF.

The sample holds one count of this clone. This chain joins TRBV7-2 and TRBJ1-3; D is ambiguous. Germline CDR1 SGHTA, CDR2 FQGNSA. The CDR3 loop spans 17 amino acids. V shed 5 bases and J shed 0 bases, with 17 bases lying between them. The CDR3 DNA sequence: TGTGCCAGCAGCCAAACCGGACGGTCGAGCTCTGGAAACACCATATATTTT. It codes for CASSQTGRSSSGNTIYF.

This clone was observed a few times. The chain uses TRBV7-8 and TRBJ1-2; D gene uncertain. V lost 5 bases and J lost 4, with 14 bases in between. Looked up from germline, CDR1 is SGHVS and CDR2 is FQNEAQ. This CDR3 spans 14 amino acids. The CDR3 bases are TGTGCCAGCAGCCCGGCGAGGGTTGGCTATGGCTACACCTTC. This codes for CASSPARVGYGYTF.

The CDR3 nucleotides are TGTGCCAGCAGCTTCCAGGACCTGGCCGGGGAGCTGTTTTTT. Translating it yields CASSFQDLAGELFF. This rearrangement joins TRBV5-4 to TRBJ2-2; D is uncertain. V lost 2 bases and J 6 bases, leaving 11 bases between the germline ends. Germline CDR1 reads SGHNT; CDR2 reads YYREEE (reference sequence). CDR3 length equals 14 residues.

The V call is TRBV30, the J call TRBJ1-3, with a tentative D call TRBD1 (5 bases). The CDR3 runs 14 residues. CDR1 and CDR2 from the germline V gene are GTSNPN and SVGIG (reference sequence). Deletions cut 0 bases from V and 1 base from J, with 7 bases between. As DNA, the CDR3 is TGTGCCTGGAGTGTGGGGCTTTCTGGAAACACCATATATTTT. Translation: CAWSVGLSGNTIYF.

This clone was seen a single time. The chain recombines TRBV18 with TRBJ2-1; either TRBD1 or TRBD2 may fit D (6 bases each). Trimming shortened V by 1 base and J by 1 base, and 11 bases separated the two germline ends. The germline V gene has CDR1 KGHSH and CDR2 LQKENI. The CDR3 length is 16 residues. The CDR3 loop reads CASSPRLGGSYNEQFF. The CDR3 coding sequence is TGTGCCAGCTCACCACGGCTAGGGGGGTCCTACAATGAGCAGTTCTTC.

J is TRBJ2-7 and V is TRBV3-1 (or the pseudogene TRBV3-2); D is unresolved. Germline V lookup: CDR1 LGHDT, CDR2 YNNKEL (reference sequence). The CDR3 runs 12 residues. Trimming removed 0 bases at V and 5 bases at J, with 5 bases between. CDR3 amino acids: CASSQDPNEQYF. The CDR3 DNA is TGTGCCAGCAGCCAAGATCCGAACGAGCAGTACTTC.

This clone was seen a single time. The rearrangement joins TRBV5-1 to TRBJ1-2; D may be TRBD1 (5 bases). The CDR3 totals 17 residues. Germline V gene data show CDR1 as SGHRS and CDR2 as YFSETQ. Trimming left V 0 bases short and J 0 bases short, with 15 bases between. DNA for the CDR3: TGCGCCAGCAGCTTGGCAGGGTCCGGGCTACCTAACTATGGCTACACCTTC. As protein: CASSLAGSGLPNYGYTF.

The rearrangement uses TRBV6-1 and TRBJ1-1, with no clear D. The CDR3 length is 13 residues. The V end lost 1 base, the J end lost 4 bases, and 7 bases lay between the germline ends. CDR1 and CDR2 from the germline V gene are MNHNS and SASEGT. The CDR3 loop is CASSEDGFTEAFF. The CDR3 bases are TGTGCCAGCAGTGAAGACGGCTTCACTGAAGCTTTCTTT.